These T cell receptor beta chains were read from a single sample in a study of T cell responses to AZD1222 COVID-19 vaccine. Method: immunoSEQ multiplex PCR; TCRdb's copy keeps in-frame clones and lacks some. The sample has about 190,000 clones, approximately 92% seen once. The sample was peripheral blood, taken on day 0 of AZD1222 vaccination. These TCRs come from an adult in good health. CDR3s include the opening cysteine and the closing phenylalanine or tryptophan. The D gene is left open where the match is weak. For some rows the clone size is stated as once, few or many, or as a class when expanded; others skip it.

clone_size cdr3_length d_call j_call v_call cdr3_aa cdr3_nt
. 17 . TRBJ2-1 TRBV7-2 CASSPQRGRWTYNEQFF TGTGCCAGCAGCCCTCAACGGGGGCGCTGGACCTACAATGAGCAGTTCTTC
. 15 TRBD2 TRBJ2-3 TRBV19 CASSLSGGRTDTQYF TGTGCCAGCTCCCTTAGCGGGGGTCGCACAGATACGCAGTATTTT
. 16 TRBD1 TRBJ2-2 TRBV5-1 CASSFGTGRRTGELFF TGCGCCAGCAGCTTCGGGACAGGGAGAAGAACCGGGGAGCTGTTTTTT
once 15 . TRBJ1-2 TRBV12-5 CASGLVLGLRSGYTF TGTGCTAGTGGTTTGGTACTGGGGTTAAGAAGCGGCTACACCTTC
. 14 . TRBJ2-7 TRBV7-9 CASSKGERGYEQYF TGTGCCAGCAGCAAGGGGGAGAGGGGCTACGAGCAGTACTTC
. 13 . TRBJ1-2 TRBV6-6 CASSYSPRDGYTF TGTGCCAGCAGTTATTCCCCGCGGGATGGCTACACCTTC
. 15 . TRBJ2-6 TRBV5-4 CASSNPRSGANVLTF TGTGCCAGCAGCAACCCCCGCTCTGGGGCCAACGTCCTGACTTTC
. 14 . TRBJ1-4 TRBV5-1 CASSEGIFGEKLFF TGCGCCAGCAGCGAGGGTATTTTCGGGGAAAAACTGTTTTTT
. 12 TRBD1 TRBJ1-2 TRBV28 CATRGQYYGYTF TGTGCCACCAGGGGGCAGTACTATGGCTACACCTTC
. 17 . TRBJ2-5 TRBV13 CASSLGPHGGRGETQYF TGTGCCAGCAGCTTAGGACCCCACGGGGGGCGGGGAGAGACCCAGTACTTC
. 14 TRBD1 TRBJ2-5 TRBV5-4 CASRANRGEETQYF TGTGCCAGCAGGGCTAACAGGGGAGAGGAGACCCAGTACTTC
. 15 . TRBJ2-1 TRBV6-6 CASRPRGSSYNEQFF TGTGCCAGCAGGCCACGGGGGAGCTCCTACAATGAGCAGTTCTTC
. 15 TRBD1 TRBJ1-3 TRBV7-9 CASSSGTGSGNTIYF TGTGCCAGCAGCTCAGGGACAGGATCTGGAAACACCATATATTTT
once 20 . TRBJ1-5 TRBV6-4 CASSDHDPLGSGDSNQPQHF TGTGCCAGCAGTGACCACGACCCCCTCGGCTCAGGGGATAGCAATCAGCCCCAGCATTTT
. 13 . TRBJ2-2 TRBV28 CASTPTNTGELFF TGTGCCAGCACCCCGACGAACACCGGGGAGCTGTTTTTT
. 14 . TRBJ2-7 TRBV6-1 CASSDLQGRYEQYF TGTGCCAGCAGTGACCTACAGGGTAGGTACGAGCAGTACTTC
. 15 . TRBJ2-2 TRBV7-7 CASSLGTVNTGELFF TGTGCCAGCAGCCTGGGGACGGTCAATACCGGGGAGCTGTTTTTT
. 15 . TRBJ2-3 TRBV7-2 CASSPMTASTDTQYF TGTGCCAGCAGCCCCATGACAGCTAGCACAGATACGCAGTATTTT
. 14 TRBD2 TRBJ2-3 TRBV28 CASSSGGSTDTQYF TGTGCCAGCAGTTCGGGGGGATCCACAGATACGCAGTATTTT
. 11 . TRBJ1-2 TRBV12-3/TRBV12-4 CASSLVGSYTF TGTGCCAGCAGTTTAGTGGGTAGCTACACCTTC
once 14 . TRBJ1-1 TRBV6-6 CASSYRVTNTEAFF TGTGCCAGCAGCTACAGGGTAACGAACACTGAAGCTTTCTTT
once 14 . TRBJ2-2 TRBV3-1/TRBV3-2 CASSQAPQAGELFF TGTGCCAGCAGCCAAGCTCCGCAGGCCGGGGAGCTGTTTTTT
. 11 . TRBJ2-1 TRBV7-9 CASAPRSEQFF TGTGCCAGCGCCCCTAGGAGTGAGCAGTTCTTC
. 15 TRBD2 TRBJ2-5 TRBV7-2 CASSLGPGGQETQYF TGTGCCAGCAGCTTAGGTCCGGGGGGGCAAGAGACCCAGTACTTC
. 14 . TRBJ2-3 TRBV5-1 CASSSLVLQDTQYF TGCGCCAGCAGCTCATTGGTACTGCAAGATACGCAGTATTTT
once 15 . TRBJ1-6 TRBV7-9 CASSLAAGRNSPLHF TGTGCCAGCAGCTTAGCCGCCGGTCGAAATTCACCCCTCCACTTT
. 14 . TRBJ1-5 TRBV7-8 CASSFSGGNQPQHF TGTGCCAGCAGCTTTTCAGGGGGCAATCAGCCCCAGCATTTT
once 16 TRBD1 TRBJ2-2 TRBV4-1 CASSQWTGANTGELFF TGCGCCAGCAGCCAATGGACAGGGGCTAACACCGGGGAGCTGTTTTTT
. 16 . TRBJ1-4 TRBV2 CASRPMGVFSNEKLFF TGTGCCAGCAGACCCATGGGGGTCTTTTCTAATGAAAAACTGTTTTTT
. 15 . TRBJ2-5 TRBV10-3 CAISGHGTSKETQYF TGTGCCATCAGTGGCCACGGGACATCCAAAGAGACCCAGTACTTC
once 17 . TRBJ1-1 TRBV7-2 CASSTTGHPSSNTEAFF TGTGCCAGCAGCACCACAGGGCACCCTAGTTCGAACACTGAAGCTTTCTTT
. 16 . TRBJ1-1 TRBV19 CASSVPGQEINTEAFF TGTGCCAGTAGTGTCCCGGGACAAGAAATCAACACTGAAGCTTTCTTT
. 13 . TRBJ2-1 TRBV5-8 CASSLGPYNEQFF TGTGCCAGCAGCCTCGGGCCCTACAATGAGCAGTTCTTC
. 15 . TRBJ2-5 TRBV7-3 CASSLRSGPVETQYF TGTGCCAGCAGCTTACGCAGCGGGCCAGTAGAGACCCAGTACTTC
. 12 . TRBJ1-2 TRBV18 CASSLTGGGYTF TGTGCCAGCTCACTAACCGGAGGAGGCTACACCTTC
. 14 . TRBJ2-7 TRBV7-2 CASSRVIAVDEQYF TGTGCCAGCAGCCGCGTAATAGCGGTCGACGAGCAGTACTTC
. 13 . TRBJ1-2 TRBV10-2 CASSERGYHGYTF TGCGCCAGCAGTGAAAGGGGGTACCATGGCTACACCTTC
. 18 . TRBJ2-3 TRBV19 CASSIDPGAGDRTDTQYF TGTGCCAGTAGTATAGATCCCGGGGCCGGGGACCGCACAGATACGCAGTATTTT
. 14 . TRBJ1-5 TRBV7-2 CASSPVGMRPPQHF TGTGCCAGCAGCCCAGTGGGCATGAGGCCGCCCCAGCATTTT
once 13 . TRBJ1-1 TRBV19 CASSIGTNTEAFF TGTGCCAGTAGTATAGGTACGAACACTGAAGCTTTCTTT